This TCR beta chain was observed in a study of patients and donors after allogeneic stem cell transplantation. This clonotype was seen a few times. Germline trimming cut 1 base from V and 1 base from J; bases unmatched to any gene: 8. CDR3 size: 17 residues. Germline lookup yields CDR1 SGHTA and CDR2 FQGNSA. TCRdb fed the RT-PCR reads into MiXCR, producing one record per CDR3 protein. This sample has about 160,000 distinct CDR3 sequences; 24% occur once, and the top ten carry 25% to 30%. The specimen sequenced was blood, either unsorted or a sorted T cell fraction (not recorded which). The chain is built from TRBV7-2 and TRBJ2-5, with 8 bases lining up with TRBD2. The clonotype originates from a human donor who was either an allogeneic HSCT recipient or a stem cell or donor lymphocyte infusion donor (not recorded which). It is not recorded whose cells these are; they may come from a transplant donor. The CDR3 DNA follows: TGTGCCAGCAGCTTAGGGTTCTTAGCGGGGCGCCAAGAGACCCAGTACTTC. Its protein is CASSLGFLAGRQETQYF.